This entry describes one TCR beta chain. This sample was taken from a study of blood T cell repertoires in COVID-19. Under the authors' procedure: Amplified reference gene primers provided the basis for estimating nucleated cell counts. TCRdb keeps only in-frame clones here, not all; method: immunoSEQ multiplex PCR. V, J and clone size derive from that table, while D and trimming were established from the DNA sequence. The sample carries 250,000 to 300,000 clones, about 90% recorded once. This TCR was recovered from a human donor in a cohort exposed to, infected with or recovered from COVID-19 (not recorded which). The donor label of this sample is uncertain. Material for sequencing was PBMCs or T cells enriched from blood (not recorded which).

The DNA of the CDR3 is TGTGCCAGCTCCTGGGACTTACGGGGAGATACGCAGTATTTT. Encoded protein: CASSWDLRGDTQYF. The chain uses TRBV18 and TRBJ2-3; maybe TRBD2 (6 bases). This CDR3 contains 14 residues. V was pared by 6 bases and J by 5 bases, with 15 bases between. Germline CDR1 KGHSH, CDR2 LQKENI.